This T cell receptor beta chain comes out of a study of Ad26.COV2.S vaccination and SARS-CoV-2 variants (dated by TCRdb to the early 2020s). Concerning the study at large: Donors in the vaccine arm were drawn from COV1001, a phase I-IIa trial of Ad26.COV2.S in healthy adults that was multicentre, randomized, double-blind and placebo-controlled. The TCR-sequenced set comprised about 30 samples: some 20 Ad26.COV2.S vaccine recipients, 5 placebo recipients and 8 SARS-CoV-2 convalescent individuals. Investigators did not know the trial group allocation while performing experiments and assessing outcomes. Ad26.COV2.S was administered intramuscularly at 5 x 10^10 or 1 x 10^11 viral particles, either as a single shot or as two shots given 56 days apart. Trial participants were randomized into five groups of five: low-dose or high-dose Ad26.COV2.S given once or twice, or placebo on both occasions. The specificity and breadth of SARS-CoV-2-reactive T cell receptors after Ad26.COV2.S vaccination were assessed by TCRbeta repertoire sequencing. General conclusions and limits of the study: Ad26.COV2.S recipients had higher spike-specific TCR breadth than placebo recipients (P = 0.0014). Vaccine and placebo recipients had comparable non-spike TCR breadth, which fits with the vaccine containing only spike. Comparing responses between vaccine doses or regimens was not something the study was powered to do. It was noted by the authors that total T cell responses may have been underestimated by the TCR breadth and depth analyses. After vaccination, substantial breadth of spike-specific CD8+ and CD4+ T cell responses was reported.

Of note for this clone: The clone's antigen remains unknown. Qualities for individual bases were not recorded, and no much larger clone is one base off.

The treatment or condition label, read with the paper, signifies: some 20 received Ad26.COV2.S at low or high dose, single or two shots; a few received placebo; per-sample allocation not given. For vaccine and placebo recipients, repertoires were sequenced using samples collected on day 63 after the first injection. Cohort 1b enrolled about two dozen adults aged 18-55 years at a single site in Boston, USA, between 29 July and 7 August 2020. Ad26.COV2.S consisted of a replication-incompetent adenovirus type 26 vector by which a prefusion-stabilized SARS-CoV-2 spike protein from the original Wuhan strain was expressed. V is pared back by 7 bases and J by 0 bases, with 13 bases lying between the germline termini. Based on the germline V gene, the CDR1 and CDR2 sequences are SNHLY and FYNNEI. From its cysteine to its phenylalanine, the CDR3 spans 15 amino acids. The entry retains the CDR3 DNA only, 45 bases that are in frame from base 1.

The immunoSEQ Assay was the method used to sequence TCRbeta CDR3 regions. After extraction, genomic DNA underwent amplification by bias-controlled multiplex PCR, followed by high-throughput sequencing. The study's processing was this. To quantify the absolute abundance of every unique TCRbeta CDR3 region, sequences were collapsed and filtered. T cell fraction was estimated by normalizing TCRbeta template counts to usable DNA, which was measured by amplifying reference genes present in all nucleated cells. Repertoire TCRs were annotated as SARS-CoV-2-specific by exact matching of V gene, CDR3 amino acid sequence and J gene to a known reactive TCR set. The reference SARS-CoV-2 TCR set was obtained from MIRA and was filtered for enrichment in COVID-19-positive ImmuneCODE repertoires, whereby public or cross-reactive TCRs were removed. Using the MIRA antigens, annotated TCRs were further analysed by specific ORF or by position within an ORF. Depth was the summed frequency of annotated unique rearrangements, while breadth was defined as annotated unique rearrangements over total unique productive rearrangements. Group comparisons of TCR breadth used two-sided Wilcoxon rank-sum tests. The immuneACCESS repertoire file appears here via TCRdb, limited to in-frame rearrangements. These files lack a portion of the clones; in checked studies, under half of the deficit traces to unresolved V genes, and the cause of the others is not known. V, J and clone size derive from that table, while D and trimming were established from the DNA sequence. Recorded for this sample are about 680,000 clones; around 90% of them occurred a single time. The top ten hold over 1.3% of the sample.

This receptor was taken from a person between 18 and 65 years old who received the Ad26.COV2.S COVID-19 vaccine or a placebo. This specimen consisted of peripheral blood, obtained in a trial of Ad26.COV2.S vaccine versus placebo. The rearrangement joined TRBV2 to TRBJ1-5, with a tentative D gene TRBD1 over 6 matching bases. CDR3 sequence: CASTGTGYSNQPQHF. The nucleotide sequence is TGTGCCAGCACAGGAACAGGGTATAGCAATCAGCCCCAGCATTTT.